These 10 T cell receptor beta chains originate from one sample sequenced in a study of blood T cell repertoires in COVID-19. Profiled with immunoSEQ multiplex PCR; TCRdb holds only in-frame clones, not every one. The sample shows a few hundred thousand clones, 84% of them seen only once. Sequences were obtained from peripheral blood. The receptors were sampled from a woman in her thirties or forties who had recovered from COVID-19.

The chain links TRBV21-1 to TRBJ1-2. TRBV21-1 has pseudogene status. The CDR3 has 11 amino acids. The CDR3 spells CASSSVGGYTF. The DNA for the CDR3 is TGTGCCAGCAGCAGCGTCGGGGGCTACACCTTC.

The chain carries TRBV27 and TRBJ2-5; 11 nucleotides align to TRBD1. Germline CDR1 reads MNHEY; CDR2 reads SMNVEV (reference sequence). CDR3 size: 14 residues. V shed 5 bases, J shed 5 bases, and the junction held 4 bases outside the gene matches. The CDR3 DNA reads as TGTGCCAGCAGTCCAGGACAGGGGGCGGAGACCCAGTACTTC. Encoded protein: CASSPGQGAETQYF.

The genes are TRBV13 and TRBJ1-2; TRBD1 matches 8 bases. V gave up 2 bases and J gave up 4 bases; unmatched junction bases: 6. The CDR3 is made up of 15 amino acids. Per the germline V gene, CDR1 is PRHDT and CDR2 is FYEKMQ (reference sequence). The CDR3 sequence is CASSLRDRGPYGYTF. CDR3 coding DNA: TGTGCCAGCAGCTTAAGAGACAGGGGTCCCTATGGCTACACCTTC. Together with reference TRBV13 and TRBJ1-2, the CDR3 gives the full variable domain: AAGVIQSPRHLIKEKRETATLKCYPIPRHDTVYWYQQGPGQDPQFLISFYEKMQSDKGSIPDRFSAQQFSDYHSELNMSSLELGDSALYFCASSLRDRGPYGYTFGSGTRLTVV.

The chain is built from TRBV11-2 and TRBJ2-1; 9 bases align to TRBD2. Germline V gene lookup returns CDR1 SGHAT and CDR2 FQNNGV. The J segment lost 8 bases and the V segment lost 4 bases, leaving 3 bases of the junction unmatched. The CDR3 extends over 13 amino acids. The CDR3 sequence: CASSYSGGDEQFF. The CDR3 DNA is TGTGCCAGCAGCTATAGCGGGGGAGATGAGCAGTTCTTC.

V and J are TRBV18 and TRBJ2-5; D is unclear. Germline assignment: CDR1 KGHSH and CDR2 LQKENI. Trimming took 0 bases from V and 5 from J, leaving 19 bases between them. The CDR3 spans 17 residues. The CDR3 DNA is TGTGCCAGCTCACCACCCAGCACCAGGAAGGTTGAGGAGACCCAGTACTTC. The encoded protein is CASSPPSTRKVEETQYF.

This chain joins TRBV7-2 and TRBJ1-3; 10 bases fit TRBD1. Germline CDR1 and CDR2: SGHTA and FQGNSA. V lost 6 bases, J lost 4 bases, and 6 bases stayed unmatched. The CDR3 spans 15 residues. CDR3 nucleotide sequence: TGTGCCAGCAGTCGAGACAGGGGGCAAGGAAACACCATATATTTT. Protein: CASSRDRGQGNTIYF.

The chain uses TRBV6-2 or TRBV6-3 and TRBJ2-7; 8 bases match TRBD1. This CDR3 is built from 15 residues. With V trimmed by 1 base and J by 2 bases, 4 bases remained unmatched. CDR1 is MNHEY, CDR2 SVGEGT, per germline. The CDR3 sequence is CASSYYGQGTYEQYF. CDR3 in DNA: TGTGCCAGCAGTTACTATGGACAGGGTACCTACGAGCAGTACTTC.

This clone was counted once. The rearrangement uses TRBV3-1 (or the pseudogene TRBV3-2) and TRBJ2-4; perhaps TRBD1 as D (6 bases). V was cut by 2 bases and J by 8 bases, with 16 bases left in between. Germline V lookup: CDR1 LGHDT, CDR2 YNNKEL (reference sequence). CDR3 length: 15 residues. CDR3 region: CASSQYSDSDDIQYF. The DNA of the CDR3 is TGTGCCAGCAGCCAATATTCGGACAGTGACGACATTCAGTACTTC.

This clone was seen a single time. This chain uses TRBV6-5 with TRBJ1-2, with D possibly matching TRBD1 (5 bases). The CDR3 is 16 residues long. With 0 bases removed from V and 4 bases from J, the gap between germline ends came to 15 bases. The germline V gene has CDR1 MNHEY and CDR2 SVGAGI. The CDR3 protein is CASSYSVDTWGYGYTF. The CDR3 nucleotides read TGTGCCAGCAGTTACTCGGTGGACACCTGGGGCTATGGCTACACCTTC.

The gene calls are TRBV29-1 and TRBJ2-7, with no clear D. Per germline, CDR1 SQVTM and CDR2 ANQGSEA. This CDR3 is 14 amino acids long. The V end lost 4 bases, the J end lost 2 bases, and 15 bases lay between the germline ends. This CDR3 reads CSVVIGWAPYEQYF. The CDR3 DNA reads as TGCAGCGTTGTAATAGGTTGGGCCCCCTACGAGCAGTACTTC.